The T cell receptor beta chain under discussion was sequenced for a study of early T cells in non-severe SARS-CoV-2 infection (dated by TCRdb to about 2021). For the wider study: TCR sequencing used bulk RNA from unsorted whole blood, so alpha and beta chains could not be paired.

This clonotype occurred many times. The target of this receptor is not known. No base quality information exists; no much larger clone differs at one position. The cysteine opens and the phenylalanine closes a CDR3 of 13 amino acids. Of the read, only the CDR3 DNA is kept; its 39 bases are in frame from base 1. Taken from the germline V gene, the CDR1 and CDR2 loops are KGHSH and LQKENI. Cut back by 2 bases and 3 bases, the V and J ends lie 7 bases apart. Library preparation used 5' RACE. The instrument given in TCRdb is NextSeq 500. Unique molecular identifiers were attached to individual cDNA molecules in the TCR library protocol so that sequencing error and PCR bias could be corrected. Both TCR alpha and beta chains were sequenced, and tight co-correlation was observed between alpha and beta sequence abundances in each sample. The original pipeline was this. Decombinator V4 was used to annotate the V gene, J gene and CDR3 of the TCR sequences. Expanded TCRs were defined as changing significantly between any two time points under a Poisson model with p below 0.0001. Abundances of TCRs were expressed as counts per million after normalisation to the total number of TCRs sequenced in each sample. TRAV1-2 paired with TRAJ12, TRAJ20 or TRAJ33 defined MAIT TCRs, while TRAV10 paired with TRAJ18 defined iNKT TCRs. A search of VDJdb, accessed on 1 November 2021, was run for TCRs annotated to CMV, EBV and SARS-CoV-2, with TCRs annotated for multiple antigens excluded. The public sequencing data were trimmed at Q25 with fastp and processed into clonotypes with MiXCR by TCRdb, which kept only in-frame beta chains. Identical CDR3 proteins give one entry, which carries the most common genes and DNA. V and J calls and clone size were set by TCRdb, not the authors. The sample table lists tens of thousands of distinct CDR3 sequences, approximately 10% of them with a count of one. Of the sample, around 13% is held by the ten largest clones.

Set within a cohort of healthcare workers in London, UK, this nested case-control study involved weekly PCR testing of nasopharyngeal swabs along with blood sampling. Healthcare workers were recruited between 23 and 31 March 2020, during the week of the UK lockdown, and were followed weekly for up to roughly 15 weeks. What the work shows at the level of the full study, not this receptor alone: VDJdb matching was skewed toward anti-spike CD8 responses and likely underestimated virus-specific expansions by missing private and CD4 specificities.

The chain couples TRBV18 to TRBJ1-1; the D gene cannot be named for sure. The sample in question was whole blood, obtained at baseline. The sequence was obtained from an adult who was a healthcare worker with PCR-confirmed SARS-CoV-2 infection or an uninfected control (not recorded which). This receptor carries the CDR3 CASSPLRDTEAFF. In nucleotide form, the sequence is TGTGCCAGCTCACCATTGAGGGACACTGAAGCTTTCTTT.